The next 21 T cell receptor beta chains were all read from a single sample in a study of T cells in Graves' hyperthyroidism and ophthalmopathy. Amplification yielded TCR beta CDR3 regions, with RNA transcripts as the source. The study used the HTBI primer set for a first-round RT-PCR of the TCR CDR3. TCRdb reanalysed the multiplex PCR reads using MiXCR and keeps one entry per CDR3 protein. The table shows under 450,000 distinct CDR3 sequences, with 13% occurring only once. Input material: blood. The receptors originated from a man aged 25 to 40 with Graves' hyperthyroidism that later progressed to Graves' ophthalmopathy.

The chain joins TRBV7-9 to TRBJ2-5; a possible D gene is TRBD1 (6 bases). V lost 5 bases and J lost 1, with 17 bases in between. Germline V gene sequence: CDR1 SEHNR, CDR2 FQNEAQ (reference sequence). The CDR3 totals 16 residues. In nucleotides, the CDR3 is TGTGCCAGCAGCACGGCCCCCGGACAGACCCAAGAGACCCAGTACTTC. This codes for CASSTAPGQTQETQYF. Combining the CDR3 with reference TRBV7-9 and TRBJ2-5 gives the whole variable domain DTGVSQNPRHKITKRGQNVTFRCDPISEHNRLYWYRQTLGQGPEFLTYFQNEAQLEKSRLLSDRFSAERPKGSFSTLEIQRTEQGDSAMYLCASSTAPGQTQETQYFGPGTRLLVL.

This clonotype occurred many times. CDR3 in amino acids: CSATGEDYGYTF. The CDR3 coding sequence is TGCAGTGCGACAGGGGAGGATTATGGCTACACCTTC. This chain connects TRBV20-1 to TRBJ1-2; 8 bases match TRBD1. Germline CDR1 is DFQATT and CDR2 is SNEGSKA (reference sequence). The CDR3 runs to 12 residues. J lost 5 bases, V lost 6 bases, and 5 bases had no gene match.

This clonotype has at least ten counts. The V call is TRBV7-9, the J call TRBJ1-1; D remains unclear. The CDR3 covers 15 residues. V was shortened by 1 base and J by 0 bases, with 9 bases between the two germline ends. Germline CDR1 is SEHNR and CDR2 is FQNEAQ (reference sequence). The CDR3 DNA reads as TGTGCCAGCAGCTTAGTGCTGGGTATGAACACTGAAGCTTTCTTT. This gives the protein CASSLVLGMNTEAFF.

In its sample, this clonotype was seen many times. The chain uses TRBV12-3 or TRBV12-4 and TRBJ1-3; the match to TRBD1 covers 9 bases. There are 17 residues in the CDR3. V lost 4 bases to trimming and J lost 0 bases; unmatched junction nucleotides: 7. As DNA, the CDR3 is TGTGCCAGCAGTTCGGGACAGGGACTAGGCTCTGGAAACACCATATATTTT. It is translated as CASSSGQGLGSGNTIYF.

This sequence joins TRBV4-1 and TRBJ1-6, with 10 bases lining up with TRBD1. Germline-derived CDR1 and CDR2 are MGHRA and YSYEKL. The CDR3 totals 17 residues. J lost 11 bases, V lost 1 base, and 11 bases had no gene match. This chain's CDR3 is CASSQVGGQGINAPLHF. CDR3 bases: TGCGCCAGCAGCCAAGTTGGGGGACAGGGGATCAATGCACCCCTCCACTTT.

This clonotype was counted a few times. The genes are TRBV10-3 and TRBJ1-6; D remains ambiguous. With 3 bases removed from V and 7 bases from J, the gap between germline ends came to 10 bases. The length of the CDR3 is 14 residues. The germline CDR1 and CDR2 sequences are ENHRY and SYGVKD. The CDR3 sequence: CAISDRSLNSPLHF. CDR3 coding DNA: TGTGCCATCAGTGACAGGAGTTTAAATTCACCCCTCCACTTT.

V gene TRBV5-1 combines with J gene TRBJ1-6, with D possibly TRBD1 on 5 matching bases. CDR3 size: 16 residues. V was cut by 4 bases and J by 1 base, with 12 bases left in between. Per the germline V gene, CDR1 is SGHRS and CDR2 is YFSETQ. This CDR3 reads CASSTNEGSYNSPLHF. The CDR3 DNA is TGCGCCAGCAGCACTAATGAGGGGTCCTATAATTCACCCCTCCACTTT.

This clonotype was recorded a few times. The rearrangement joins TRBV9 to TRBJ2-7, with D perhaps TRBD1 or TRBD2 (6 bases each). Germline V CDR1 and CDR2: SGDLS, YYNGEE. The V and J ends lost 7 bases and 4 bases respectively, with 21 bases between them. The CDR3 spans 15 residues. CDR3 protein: CASGGGAGEEYEQYF. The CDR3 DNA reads TGTGCCAGCGGAGGAGGGGCAGGGGAAGAGTACGAGCAGTACTTC.

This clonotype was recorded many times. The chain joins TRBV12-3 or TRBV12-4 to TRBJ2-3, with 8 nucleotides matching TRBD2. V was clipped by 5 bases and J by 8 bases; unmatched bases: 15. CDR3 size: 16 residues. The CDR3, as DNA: TGTGCCAGCAGTCCGGGAGGTGGACTAGCTGGCGTTACGCAGTATTTT. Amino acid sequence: CASSPGGGLAGVTQYF.

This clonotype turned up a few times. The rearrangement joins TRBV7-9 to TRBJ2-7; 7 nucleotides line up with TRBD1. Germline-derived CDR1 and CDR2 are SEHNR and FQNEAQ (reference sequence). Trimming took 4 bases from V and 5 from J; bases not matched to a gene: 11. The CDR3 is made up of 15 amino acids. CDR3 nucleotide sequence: TGTGCCAGCAGCTCCCCATCTACAGGGGTCAACGAGCAGTACTTC. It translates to CASSSPSTGVNEQYF. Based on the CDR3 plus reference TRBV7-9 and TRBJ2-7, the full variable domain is DTGVSQNPRHKITKRGQNVTFRCDPISEHNRLYWYRQTLGQGPEFLTYFQNEAQLEKSRLLSDRFSAERPKGSFSTLEIQRTEQGDSAMYLCASSSPSTGVNEQYFGPGTRLTVT.

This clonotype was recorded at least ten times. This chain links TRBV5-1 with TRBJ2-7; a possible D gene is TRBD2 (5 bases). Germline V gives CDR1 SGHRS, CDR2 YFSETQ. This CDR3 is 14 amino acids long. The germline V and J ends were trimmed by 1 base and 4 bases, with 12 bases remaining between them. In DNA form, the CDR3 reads TGCGCCAGCAGCTTGCTCGGGGTTTCGTACGAGCAGTACTTC. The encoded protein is CASSLLGVSYEQYF.

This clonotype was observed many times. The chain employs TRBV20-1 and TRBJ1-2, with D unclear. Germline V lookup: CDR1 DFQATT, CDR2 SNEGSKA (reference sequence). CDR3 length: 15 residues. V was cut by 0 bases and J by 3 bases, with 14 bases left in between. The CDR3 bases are TGCAGTGCTAGAGATCTGGCCGGAGTGGACTATGGCTACACCTTC. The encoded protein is CSARDLAGVDYGYTF.

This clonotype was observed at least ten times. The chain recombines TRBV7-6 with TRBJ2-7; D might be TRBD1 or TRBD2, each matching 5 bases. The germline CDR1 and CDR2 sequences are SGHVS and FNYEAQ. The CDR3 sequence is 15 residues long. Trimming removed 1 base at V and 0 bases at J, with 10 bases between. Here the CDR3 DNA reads TGTGCCAGCAGCTTAGACAGTGGGGGCTCCTACGAGCAGTACTTC. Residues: CASSLDSGGSYEQYF.

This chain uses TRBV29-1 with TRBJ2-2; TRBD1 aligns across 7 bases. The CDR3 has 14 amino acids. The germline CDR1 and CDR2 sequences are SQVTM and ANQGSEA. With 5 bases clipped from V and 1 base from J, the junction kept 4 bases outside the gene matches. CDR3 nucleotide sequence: TGCAGCGTTACCCGGACAGGGAACACCGGGGAGCTGTTTTTT. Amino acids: CSVTRTGNTGELFF.

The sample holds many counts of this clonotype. The CDR3 spells CASGHLSARAEAFF. CDR3 sequence (DNA): TGTGCTAGTGGCCATCTAAGCGCCAGAGCTGAAGCTTTCTTT. The J gene is TRBJ1-1, the V gene TRBV12-5; D is undetermined. Trimming took off 6 bases at V and 6 bases at J, with 17 bases between the two ends. The CDR3 is 14 amino acids. CDR1 and CDR2 from the germline V gene are LGHNT and FRNRAP.

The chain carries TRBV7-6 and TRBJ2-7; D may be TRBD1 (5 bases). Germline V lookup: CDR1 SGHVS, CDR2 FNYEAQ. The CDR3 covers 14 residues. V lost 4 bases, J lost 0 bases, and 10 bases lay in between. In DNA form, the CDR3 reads TGTGCCAGCAGCTCGTACGACAGCTCCTACGAGCAGTACTTC. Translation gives CASSSYDSSYEQYF.

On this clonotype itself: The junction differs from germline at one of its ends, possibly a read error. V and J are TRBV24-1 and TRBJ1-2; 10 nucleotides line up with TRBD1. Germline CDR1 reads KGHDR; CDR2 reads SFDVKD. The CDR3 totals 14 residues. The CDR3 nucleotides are TGTGCCACCAGTGAGCGGACAGGGGGGTATGACTACACCTTC. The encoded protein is CATSERTGGYDYTF.

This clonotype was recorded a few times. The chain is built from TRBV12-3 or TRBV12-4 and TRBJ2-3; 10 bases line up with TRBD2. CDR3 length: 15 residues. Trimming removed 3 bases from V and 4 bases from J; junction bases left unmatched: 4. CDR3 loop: CASSFSGGRADTQYF. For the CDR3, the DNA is TGTGCCAGCAGTTTTAGCGGGGGGCGGGCAGATACGCAGTATTTT.

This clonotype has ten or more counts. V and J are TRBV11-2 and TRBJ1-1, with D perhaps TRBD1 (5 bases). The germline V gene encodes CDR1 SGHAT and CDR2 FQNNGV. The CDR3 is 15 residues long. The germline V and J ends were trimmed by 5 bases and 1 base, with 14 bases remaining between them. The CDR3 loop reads CASSRPGVPNTEAFF. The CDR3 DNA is TGTGCCAGCAGCCGACCGGGGGTCCCGAACACTGAAGCTTTCTTT.

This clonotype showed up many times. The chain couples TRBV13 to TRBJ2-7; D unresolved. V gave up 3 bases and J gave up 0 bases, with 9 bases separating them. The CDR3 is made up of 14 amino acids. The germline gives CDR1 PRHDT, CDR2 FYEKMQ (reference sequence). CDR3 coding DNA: TGTGCCAGCAGCTTGAAGGGTTCCTCCTACGAGCAGTACTTC. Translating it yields CASSLKGSSYEQYF.

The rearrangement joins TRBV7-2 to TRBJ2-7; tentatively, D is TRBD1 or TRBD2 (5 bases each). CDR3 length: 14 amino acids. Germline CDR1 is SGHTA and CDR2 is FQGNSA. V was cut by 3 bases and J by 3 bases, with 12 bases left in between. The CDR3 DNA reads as TGTGCCAGCAGCTTGGGACCACATGACTACGAGCAGTACTTC. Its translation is CASSLGPHDYEQYF.